The 2 T cell receptor beta chains given below trace back to one sample, sequenced in a study of blood T cell repertoires in COVID-19. The repertoire was sequenced with immunoSEQ multiplex PCR; TCRdb's copy has only in-frame clones and lacks some. The data contain more than 150,000 clones, roughly four fifths of them singletons. Sequencing input: peripheral blood. These receptors originate from a woman of 80 years or more with COVID-19, enrolled during active disease.

The V and J genes are TRBV7-8 and TRBJ2-2; 10 bases are a match to TRBD2. CDR3 size: 17 residues. The V and J ends lost 4 bases and 5 bases, in that order; junction bases with no gene match: 10. Germline V gene data show CDR1 as SGHVS and CDR2 as FQNEAQ. CDR3 nucleotides: TGTGCCAGCAGCTCCCGTCCTAGCGGGAGTCGGACCGGGGAGCTGTTTTTT. Its translation: CASSSRPSGSRTGELFF.

The chain employs TRBV6-5 and TRBJ2-7; D is possibly TRBD1 (6 bases). The V and J ends lost 7 bases and 1 base respectively, with 14 bases between them. CDR1 and CDR2 from the germline V gene are MNHEY and SVGAGI. The CDR3 spans 14 residues. DNA for the CDR3: TGTGCCAGCAATACCGGGACACTGTCCTACGAGCAGTACTTC. Translating gives CASNTGTLSYEQYF.